This T cell receptor (beta chain) was retrieved from a study of blood T cells in healthy people across ages. The V end lost 5 bases, the J end lost 5 bases, and 21 bases lay between the germline ends. This CDR3 comprises 16 residues. A sample-barcoded 5' primer and a J-beta primer mix were used in a second PCR of about 7 to 12 cycles. In TCRdb, the 5' RACE reads were re-called with MiXCR into one record per CDR3 protein. This sample has fewer than 1,200,000 distinct CDR3 sequences; around 27% occur once, and the top ten carry less than 0.75%. These data also featured in a second study, about T cells of mothers and their children.

V is TRBV12-3 or TRBV12-4 and J is TRBJ2-5; a possible D gene is TRBD2 (5 bases). The sample comprised blood. This TCR derives from a girl aged 2 to 10 in good health. Written as DNA, the CDR3 is TGTGCCAGCAGTCGAAGCACTAGAAATCTCGGGGAGACCCAGTACTTC. Its protein is CASSRSTRNLGETQYF.